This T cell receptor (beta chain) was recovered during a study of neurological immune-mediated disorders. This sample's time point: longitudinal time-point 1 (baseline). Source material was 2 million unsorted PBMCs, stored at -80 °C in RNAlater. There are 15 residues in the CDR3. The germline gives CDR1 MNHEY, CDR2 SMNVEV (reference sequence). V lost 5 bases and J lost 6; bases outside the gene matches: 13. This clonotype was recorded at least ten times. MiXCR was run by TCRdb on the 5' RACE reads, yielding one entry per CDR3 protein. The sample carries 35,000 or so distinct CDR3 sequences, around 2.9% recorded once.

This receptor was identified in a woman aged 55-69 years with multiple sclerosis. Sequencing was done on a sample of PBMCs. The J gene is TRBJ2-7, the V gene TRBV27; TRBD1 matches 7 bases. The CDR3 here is CASSPRQGVLTEQYF. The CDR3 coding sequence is TGTGCCAGCAGTCCAAGACAGGGAGTATTAACCGAGCAGTACTTC.